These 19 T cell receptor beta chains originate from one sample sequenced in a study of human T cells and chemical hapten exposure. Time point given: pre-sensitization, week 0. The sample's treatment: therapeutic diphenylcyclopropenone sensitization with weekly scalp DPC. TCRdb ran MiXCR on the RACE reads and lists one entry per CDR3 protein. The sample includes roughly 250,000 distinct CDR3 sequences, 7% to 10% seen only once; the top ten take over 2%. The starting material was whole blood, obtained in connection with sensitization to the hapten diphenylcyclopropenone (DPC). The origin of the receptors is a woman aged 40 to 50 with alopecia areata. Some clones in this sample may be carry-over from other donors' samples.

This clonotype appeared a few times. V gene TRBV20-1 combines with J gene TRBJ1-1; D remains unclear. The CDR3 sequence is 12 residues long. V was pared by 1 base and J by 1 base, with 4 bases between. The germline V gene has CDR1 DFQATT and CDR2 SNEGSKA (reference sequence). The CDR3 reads CSARGQNTEAFF. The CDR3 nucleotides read TGCAGTGCTAGAGGACAGAACACTGAAGCTTTCTTT.

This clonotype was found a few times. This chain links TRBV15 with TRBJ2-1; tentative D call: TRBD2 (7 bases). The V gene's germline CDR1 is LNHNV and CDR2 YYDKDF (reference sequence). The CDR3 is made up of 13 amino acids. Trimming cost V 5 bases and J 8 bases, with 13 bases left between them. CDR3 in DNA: TGTGCCACCAGCGAAACGGGGGGCCATGAGCAGTTCTTC. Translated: CATSETGGHEQFF. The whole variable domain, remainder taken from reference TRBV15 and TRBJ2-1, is DAMVIQNPRYQVTQFGKPVTLSCSQTLNHNVMYWYQQKSSQAPKLLFHYYDKDFNNEADTPDNFQSRRPNTSFCFLDIRSPGLGDTAMYLCATSETGGHEQFFGPGTRLTVL.

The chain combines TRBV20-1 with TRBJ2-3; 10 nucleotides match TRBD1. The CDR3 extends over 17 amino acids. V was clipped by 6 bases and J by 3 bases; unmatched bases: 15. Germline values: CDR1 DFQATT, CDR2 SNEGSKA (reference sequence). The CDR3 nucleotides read TGCAGTGCCCCGGGTAGCCGACAGGGGGCTGGTACAGATACGCAGTATTTT. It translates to CSAPGSRQGAGTDTQYF.

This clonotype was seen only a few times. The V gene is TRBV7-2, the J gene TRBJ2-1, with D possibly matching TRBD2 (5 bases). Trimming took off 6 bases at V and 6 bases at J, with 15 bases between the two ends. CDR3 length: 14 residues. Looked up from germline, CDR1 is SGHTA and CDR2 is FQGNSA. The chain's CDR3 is CASSSGITANEQFF. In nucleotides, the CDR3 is TGTGCCAGCAGTTCGGGGATTACTGCCAATGAGCAGTTCTTC.

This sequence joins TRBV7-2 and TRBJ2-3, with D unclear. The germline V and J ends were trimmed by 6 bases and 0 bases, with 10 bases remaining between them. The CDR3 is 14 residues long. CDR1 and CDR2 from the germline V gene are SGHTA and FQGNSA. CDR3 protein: CASRKRMSTDTQYF. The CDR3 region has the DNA TGTGCCAGCAGGAAACGTATGAGCACAGATACGCAGTATTTT. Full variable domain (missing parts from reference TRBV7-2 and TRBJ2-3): GAGVSQSPSNKVTEKGKDVELRCDPISGHTALYWYRQSLGQGLEFLIYFQGNSAPDKSGLPSDRFSAERTGGSVSTLTIQRTQQEDSAVYLCASRKRMSTDTQYFGPGTRLTVL.

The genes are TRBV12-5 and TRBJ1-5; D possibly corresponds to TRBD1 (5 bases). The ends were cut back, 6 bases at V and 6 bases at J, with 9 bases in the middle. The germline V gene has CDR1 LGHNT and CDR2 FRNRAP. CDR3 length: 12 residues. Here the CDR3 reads CASGDNRQPQHF. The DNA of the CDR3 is TGTGCTAGTGGGGACAACCGTCAGCCCCAGCATTTT.

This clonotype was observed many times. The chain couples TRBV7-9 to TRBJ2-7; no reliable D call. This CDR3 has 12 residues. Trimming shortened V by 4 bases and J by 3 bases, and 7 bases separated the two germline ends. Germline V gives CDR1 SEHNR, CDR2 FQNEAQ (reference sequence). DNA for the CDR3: TGTGCCAGCAGCTCCCTCGGCTACGAGCAGTACTTC. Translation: CASSSLGYEQYF. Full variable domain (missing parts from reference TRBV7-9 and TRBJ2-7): DTGVSQNPRHKITKRGQNVTFRCDPISEHNRLYWYRQTLGQGPEFLTYFQNEAQLEKSRLLSDRFSAERPKGSFSTLEIQRTEQGDSAMYLCASSSLGYEQYFGPGTRLTVT.

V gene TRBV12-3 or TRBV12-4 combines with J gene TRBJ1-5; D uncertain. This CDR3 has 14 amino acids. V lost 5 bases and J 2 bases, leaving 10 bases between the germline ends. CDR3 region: CASSPRSGNQPQHF. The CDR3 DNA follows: TGTGCCAGCAGTCCCCGCAGTGGCAATCAGCCCCAGCATTTT.

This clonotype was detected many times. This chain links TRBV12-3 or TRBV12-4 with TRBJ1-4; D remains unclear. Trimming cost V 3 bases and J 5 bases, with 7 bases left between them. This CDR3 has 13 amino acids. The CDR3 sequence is CASSLGINEKLFF. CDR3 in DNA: TGTGCCAGCAGTTTGGGGATCAATGAAAAACTGTTTTTT.

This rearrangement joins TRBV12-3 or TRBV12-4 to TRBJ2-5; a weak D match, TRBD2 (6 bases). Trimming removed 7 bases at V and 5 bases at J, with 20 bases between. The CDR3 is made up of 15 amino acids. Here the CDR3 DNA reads TGTGCCAGCACCCCCGGGGGTCGGGAGTTGGAGACCCAGTACTTC. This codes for CASTPGGRELETQYF.

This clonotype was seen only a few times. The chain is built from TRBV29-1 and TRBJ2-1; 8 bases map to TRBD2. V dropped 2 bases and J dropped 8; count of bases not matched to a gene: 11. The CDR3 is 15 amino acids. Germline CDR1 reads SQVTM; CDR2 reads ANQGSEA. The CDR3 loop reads CSVERPERERDEQFF. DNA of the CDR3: TGCAGCGTTGAAAGGCCAGAGCGGGAGAGGGATGAGCAGTTCTTC.

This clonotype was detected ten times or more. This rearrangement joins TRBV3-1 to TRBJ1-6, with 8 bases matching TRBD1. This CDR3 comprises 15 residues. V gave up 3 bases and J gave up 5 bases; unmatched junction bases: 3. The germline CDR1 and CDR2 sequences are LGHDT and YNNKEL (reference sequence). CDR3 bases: TGTGCCAGCAGCCACGGGACAGGAAATAATTCACCCCTCCACTTT. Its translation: CASSHGTGNNSPLHF.

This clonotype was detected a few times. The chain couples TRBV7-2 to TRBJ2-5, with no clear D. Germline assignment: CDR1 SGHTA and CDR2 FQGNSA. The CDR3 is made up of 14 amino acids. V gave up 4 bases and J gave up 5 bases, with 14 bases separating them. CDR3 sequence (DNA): TGTGCCAGCAGCTACTCGTTGGGTCGCGAGACCCAGTACTTC. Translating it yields CASSYSLGRETQYF.

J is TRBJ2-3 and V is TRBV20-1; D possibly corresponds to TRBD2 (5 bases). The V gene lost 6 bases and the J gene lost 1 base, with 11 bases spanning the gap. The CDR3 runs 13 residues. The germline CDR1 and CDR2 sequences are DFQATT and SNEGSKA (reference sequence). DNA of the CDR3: TGCAGTGCGAGGCACGGGGGCACAGATACGCAGTATTTT. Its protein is CSARHGGTDTQYF.

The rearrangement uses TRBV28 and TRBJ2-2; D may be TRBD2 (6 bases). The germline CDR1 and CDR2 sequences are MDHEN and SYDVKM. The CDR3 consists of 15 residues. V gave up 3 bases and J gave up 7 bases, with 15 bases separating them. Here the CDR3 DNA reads TGTGCCAGCAGTTTGTTGCGGGGAGTGGGCGGGGAGCTGTTTTTT. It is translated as CASSLLRGVGGELFF.

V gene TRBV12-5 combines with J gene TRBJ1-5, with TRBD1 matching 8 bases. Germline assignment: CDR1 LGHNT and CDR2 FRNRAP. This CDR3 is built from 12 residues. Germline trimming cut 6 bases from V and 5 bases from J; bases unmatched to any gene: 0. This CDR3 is CASGTGDQPQHF. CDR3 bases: TGTGCTAGTGGGACAGGGGATCAGCCCCAGCATTTT.

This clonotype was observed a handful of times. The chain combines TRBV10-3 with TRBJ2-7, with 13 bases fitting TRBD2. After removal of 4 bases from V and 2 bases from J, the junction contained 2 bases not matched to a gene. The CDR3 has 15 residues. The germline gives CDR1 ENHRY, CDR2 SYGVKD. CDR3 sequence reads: CAISGGTSGAYEQYF. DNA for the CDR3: TGTGCCATCAGTGGCGGGACTAGCGGGGCCTACGAGCAGTACTTC.

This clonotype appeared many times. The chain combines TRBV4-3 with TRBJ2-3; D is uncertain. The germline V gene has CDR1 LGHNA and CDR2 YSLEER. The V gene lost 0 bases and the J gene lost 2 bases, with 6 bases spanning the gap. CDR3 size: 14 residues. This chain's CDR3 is CASSQDIVTDTQYF. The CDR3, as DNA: TGCGCCAGCAGCCAAGATATAGTCACAGATACGCAGTATTTT.

The CDR3 region is CASSPSRDGETQYF. For the CDR3, the DNA is TGTGCCAGCAGTCCTTCGCGGGACGGGGAGACCCAGTACTTC. J is TRBJ2-5 and V is TRBV7-3; tentative D call: TRBD2 (6 bases). V was shortened by 6 bases and J by 5 bases, with 16 bases between the two germline ends. The germline CDR1 and CDR2 sequences are SGHTA and FQGTGA. The CDR3 consists of 14 residues.